The rows below give T cell receptor beta chains drawn from one sample of a study of blood T cell repertoires in COVID-19. Sequencing used immunoSEQ multiplex PCR; TCRdb keeps in-frame clones, though not all of them. The table records some 320,000 clones, around 87% of them present only once. Sequenced sample: peripheral blood. The receptors derive from a woman between 45 and 65 years old who had recovered from COVID-19. The CDR3 runs from the conserved cysteine through the conserved F or W. A D gene is named only where the DNA matches it firmly. Size values are once, few and many counts, or a class for expanded clones, and some rows have none.

J gene: TRBJ1-5
D gene: .
V gene: TRBV6-5
clone size: .
CDR3 protein: CASSYGGGTQPQHF
CDR3 DNA: TGTGCCAGCAGTTACGGGGGGGGCACTCAGCCCCAGCATTTT

J gene: TRBJ2-7
D gene: .
V gene: TRBV3-1/TRBV3-2
clone size: .
CDR3 protein: CASSHRTGSIYEQYF
CDR3 DNA: TGTGCCAGCAGCCATAGGACTGGCTCGATCTACGAGCAGTACTTC

J gene: TRBJ2-7
D gene: TRBD2
V gene: TRBV7-2
clone size: .
CDR3 protein: CASGERGPSEQYF
CDR3 DNA: TGTGCCAGCGGGGAGCGGGGGCCAAGCGAGCAGTACTTC

J gene: TRBJ1-2
D gene: TRBD1
V gene: TRBV5-4
clone size: .
CDR3 protein: CASSPPGQNYGYTF
CDR3 DNA: TGTGCCAGCAGCCCCCCGGGACAGAACTATGGCTACACCTTC

J gene: TRBJ1-5
D gene: .
V gene: TRBV3-1/TRBV3-2
clone size: .
CDR3 protein: CASSLQGSNQPQHF
CDR3 DNA: TGTGCCAGCAGCCTTCAGGGGAGCAATCAGCCCCAGCATTTT

J gene: TRBJ1-4
D gene: TRBD1
V gene: TRBV28
clone size: .
CDR3 protein: CASRQGASNEKLFF
CDR3 DNA: TGTGCCAGCAGGCAGGGGGCTTCTAATGAAAAACTGTTTTTT

J gene: TRBJ1-2
D gene: .
V gene: TRBV28
clone size: .
CDR3 protein: CASSFYSGRRGYTF
CDR3 DNA: TGTGCCAGCAGTTTTTATTCTGGGCGCCGAGGCTACACCTTC

J gene: TRBJ2-7
D gene: TRBD1
V gene: TRBV2
clone size: .
CDR3 protein: CASTWTGIYEQYF
CDR3 DNA: TGTGCCAGCACGTGGACAGGGATCTACGAGCAGTACTTC

J gene: TRBJ2-2
D gene: .
V gene: TRBV19
clone size: .
CDR3 protein: CASMEQGRNTGELFF
CDR3 DNA: TGTGCCAGTATGGAGCAGGGGCGAAACACCGGGGAGCTGTTTTTT

J gene: TRBJ2-7
D gene: TRBD2
V gene: TRBV7-2
clone size: .
CDR3 protein: CASRLGLAGDPVDYEQYF
CDR3 DNA: TGTGCCAGCAGGTTAGGGCTAGCGGGGGACCCAGTAGACTACGAGCAGTACTTC

J gene: TRBJ1-6
D gene: TRBD1
V gene: TRBV28
clone size: .
CDR3 protein: CASSLRFGQAPFTF
CDR3 DNA: TGTGCCAGCAGTTTAAGGTTCGGACAGGCGCCCTTTACCTTT

J gene: TRBJ2-7
D gene: .
V gene: TRBV7-2
clone size: few
CDR3 protein: CASSLGSYSYEQYF
CDR3 DNA: TGTGCCAGCAGCTTAGGCAGTTACTCCTACGAGCAGTACTTC

J gene: TRBJ1-4
D gene: TRBD1
V gene: TRBV19
clone size: .
CDR3 protein: CATSPGGGLEKLFF
CDR3 DNA: TGTGCCACCAGCCCAGGGGGCGGTCTCGAAAAACTGTTTTTT

J gene: TRBJ2-5
D gene: TRBD1
V gene: TRBV6-5
clone size: .
CDR3 protein: CASSSGGRETQYF
CDR3 DNA: TGTGCCAGCAGTTCAGGGGGCAGGGAGACCCAGTACTTC

J gene: TRBJ2-3
D gene: .
V gene: TRBV10-3
clone size: .
CDR3 protein: CASTGSDTQYF
CDR3 DNA: TGTGCCAGTACAGGGTCAGATACGCAGTATTTT

J gene: TRBJ2-5
D gene: TRBD2
V gene: TRBV19
clone size: .
CDR3 protein: CASSTSGAVGETQYF
CDR3 DNA: TGTGCCAGTAGTACTAGCGGGGCGGTCGGTGAGACCCAGTACTTC

J gene: TRBJ1-2
D gene: TRBD1
V gene: TRBV28
clone size: .
CDR3 protein: CASSPQGARGYTF
CDR3 DNA: TGTGCCAGCAGTCCCCAGGGGGCGCGTGGCTACACCTTC

J gene: TRBJ2-5
D gene: .
V gene: TRBV5-4
clone size: .
CDR3 protein: CASRPSVGETQYF
CDR3 DNA: TGTGCCAGCAGGCCCTCGGTTGGAGAGACCCAGTACTTC

J gene: TRBJ2-7
D gene: .
V gene: TRBV24-1
clone size: .
CDR3 protein: CATSDPGAAYEQYF
CDR3 DNA: TGTGCCACCAGTGATCCAGGGGCCGCCTACGAGCAGTACTTC

J gene: TRBJ1-6
D gene: .
V gene: TRBV4-3
clone size: .
CDR3 protein: CASSQGQADSSPLHF
CDR3 DNA: TGCGCCAGCAGCCAAGGACAGGCTGATAGTTCACCCCTCCACTTT

J gene: TRBJ2-2
D gene: .
V gene: TRBV15
clone size: .
CDR3 protein: CATSRDSRNTGELFF
CDR3 DNA: TGTGCCACCAGCAGGGACAGCCGGAACACCGGGGAGCTGTTTTTT

J gene: TRBJ1-6
D gene: TRBD1
V gene: TRBV28
clone size: .
CDR3 protein: CATSLMTGASPLHF
CDR3 DNA: TGTGCCACCAGCCTCATGACAGGGGCTTCACCCCTCCACTTT

J gene: TRBJ2-1
D gene: .
V gene: TRBV6-4
clone size: .
CDR3 protein: CASSDRLASEQFF
CDR3 DNA: TGTGCCAGCAGTGACAGGTTAGCGTCCGAGCAGTTCTTC

J gene: TRBJ2-7
D gene: .
V gene: TRBV30
clone size: .
CDR3 protein: CACLTEPYEQYF
CDR3 DNA: TGTGCCTGCCTGACAGAACCCTACGAGCAGTACTTC

J gene: TRBJ1-1
D gene: .
V gene: TRBV7-9
clone size: .
CDR3 protein: CASSTTTENTEAFF
CDR3 DNA: TGTGCCAGCAGCACAACGACAGAGAACACTGAAGCTTTCTTT

J gene: TRBJ2-7
D gene: .
V gene: TRBV9
clone size: .
CDR3 protein: CASSLTPVTGSYEQYF
CDR3 DNA: TGTGCCAGCAGCTTAACCCCCGTTACAGGGTCCTACGAGCAGTACTTC

J gene: TRBJ2-7
D gene: .
V gene: TRBV28
clone size: once
CDR3 protein: CASSLRTYYEQYF
CDR3 DNA: TGTGCCAGCAGTTTGAGGACATACTACGAGCAGTACTTC

J gene: TRBJ1-4
D gene: .
V gene: TRBV10-3
clone size: .
CDR3 protein: CAISASGTQNEKLFF
CDR3 DNA: TGTGCCATCAGTGCATCGGGGACACAAAACGAAAAACTGTTTTTT

J gene: TRBJ2-2
D gene: TRBD2
V gene: TRBV15
clone size: .
CDR3 protein: CATSPSGSLTGELFF
CDR3 DNA: TGTGCCACCAGCCCTAGCGGGTCACTCACCGGGGAGCTGTTTTTT